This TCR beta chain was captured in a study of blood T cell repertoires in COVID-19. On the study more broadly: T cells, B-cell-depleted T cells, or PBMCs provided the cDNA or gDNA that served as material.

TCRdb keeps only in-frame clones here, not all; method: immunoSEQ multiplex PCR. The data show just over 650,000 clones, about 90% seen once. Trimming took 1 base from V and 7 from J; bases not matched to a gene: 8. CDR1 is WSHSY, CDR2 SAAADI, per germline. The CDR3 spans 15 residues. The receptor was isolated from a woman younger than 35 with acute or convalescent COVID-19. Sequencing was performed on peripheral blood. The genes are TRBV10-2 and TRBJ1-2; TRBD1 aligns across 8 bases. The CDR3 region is CASSEFGPTGVGYTF. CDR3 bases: TGCGCCAGCAGTGAGTTTGGCCCGACAGGGGTTGGCTACACCTTC.